This passage covers 30 T cell receptor beta chains from one sample sequenced in a study of T cells after yellow fever vaccination. TCRdb re-called the 5' RACE reads through MiXCR, storing one row per CDR3 protein. The sample includes approximately 300,000 distinct CDR3 sequences, roughly a tenth of them seen just once. Sequenced here: CD4+ T cells sorted from PBMCs, sampled 45 days after the yellow fever booster vaccination. The receptor set was obtained from a man younger than 30 who received the YFV17D yellow fever vaccine.

This clonotype was counted between two and nine times. The rearrangement links TRBV5-1 to TRBJ1-4; no reliable D call. The CDR3 totals 14 residues. The germline V gene has CDR1 SGHRS and CDR2 YFSETQ. Trimming took 0 bases from V and 5 from J, leaving 8 bases between them. In DNA form, the CDR3 reads TGCGCCAGCAGCTTGGGGACCGTCAATGAAAAACTGTTTTTT. Translation gives CASSLGTVNEKLFF.

The rearrangement joins TRBV7-2 to TRBJ1-2, with 8 bases lining up with TRBD1. In germline, CDR1 is SGHTA, CDR2 FQGNSA. Germline trimming cut 2 bases from V and 3 bases from J; bases unmatched to any gene: 11. This CDR3 has 17 residues. In DNA, the CDR3 is TGTGCCAGCAGCTTAAGGTTCAGGGGGCTCCCAGACTATGGCTACACCTTC. Encoded protein: CASSLRFRGLPDYGYTF.

This chain connects TRBV7-9 to TRBJ2-7; D might be TRBD1 (7 bases). Germline assignment: CDR1 SEHNR and CDR2 FQNEAQ (reference sequence). With 4 bases removed from V and 6 bases from J, the gap between germline ends came to 10 bases. This CDR3 spans 12 amino acids. The CDR3 is CASSWQGGEQYV. DNA for the CDR3: TGTGCCAGCAGCTGGCAGGGGGGCGAGCAGTACGTC.

V is TRBV20-1 and J is TRBJ2-1; TRBD2 agrees at 8 bases. This CDR3 has 15 residues. V gave up 6 bases and J gave up 4 bases; unmatched junction bases: 11. Germline V gene data show CDR1 as DFQATT and CDR2 as SNEGSKA (reference sequence). In DNA, the CDR3 is TGCAGTGCCTCCAGGAGGAGCGGGGGTTACAATGAGCAGTTCTTC. Translation: CSASRRSGGYNEQFF.

This clonotype came up many times. The rearrangement links TRBV5-1 to TRBJ1-1; TRBD1 matches at 8 bases. The CDR3 spans 15 residues. Germline loops: CDR1 SGHRS, CDR2 YFSETQ. The V gene end was trimmed by 4 bases and the J gene end by 1 base; junction bases not matched to a gene: 6. The CDR3 sequence: CASSAGTGKNTEAFF. In DNA, the CDR3 is TGCGCCAGCAGCGCAGGGACAGGAAAGAACACTGAAGCTTTCTTT.

The sample holds many counts of this clonotype. V gene TRBV12-3 or TRBV12-4 combines with J gene TRBJ1-5; weak D call: TRBD1 (6 bases). This CDR3 comprises 14 residues. The germline V and J ends were trimmed by 4 bases and 5 bases, with 12 bases remaining between them. Here the CDR3 reads CASSSRDIDQPQHF. The CDR3 DNA follows: TGTGCCAGCAGTTCCCGGGACATAGATCAGCCCCAGCATTTT.

At least ten counts were recorded for this clonotype. The chain has TRBV5-1 and TRBJ2-7; no firm D call. CDR1 and CDR2 (germline): SGHRS, YFSETQ. Trimming pared 0 bases from V and 5 bases from J, leaving 6 bases between. CDR3 size: 12 residues. This CDR3 reads CASSLGRDEQYF. The CDR3 coding sequence is TGCGCCAGCAGCTTGGGTAGGGACGAGCAGTACTTC. Complete variable domain (other parts from reference TRBV5-1 and TRBJ2-7): KAGVTQTPRYLIKTRGQQVTLSCSPISGHRSVSWYQQTPGQGLQFLFEYFSETQRNKGNFPGRFSGRQFSNSRSEMNVSTLELGDSALYLCASSLGRDEQYFGPGTRLTVT.

This clonotype was observed at least ten times. The chain employs TRBV2 and TRBJ2-3, with 7 bases aligning to TRBD1. Germline values: CDR1 SNHLY, CDR2 FYNNEI. The length of the CDR3 is 14 residues. Trimming took 5 bases from V and 4 from J; bases not matched to a gene: 6. The CDR3 region has the DNA TGTGCCAGCAGTTCACAGGGGAGATCAGATACGCAGTATTTT. Translated, it gives CASSSQGRSDTQYF. The whole variable domain, remainder taken from reference TRBV2 and TRBJ2-3, is EPEVTQTPSHQVTQMGQEVILRCVPISNHLYFYWYRQILGQKVEFLVSFYNNEISEKSEIFDDQFSVERPDGSNFTLKIRSTKLEDSAMYFCASSSQGRSDTQYFGPGTRLTVL.

In its sample, this clonotype was seen a few times. This chain joins TRBV6-6 and TRBJ1-1, with D uncertain. The CDR3 has 12 residues. Trimming took off 8 bases at V and 3 bases at J, with 10 bases between the two ends. Looked up from germline, CDR1 is MNHNY and CDR2 is SVGAGI (reference sequence). CDR3 sequence: CASQWDYTEAFF. The CDR3 DNA is TGTGCCAGCCAGTGGGATTACACTGAAGCTTTCTTT.

This clonotype appeared a few times. The rearrangement joins TRBV4-3 to TRBJ1-6; D uncertain. Germline CDR1 LGHNA, CDR2 YSLEER. CDR3 length: 16 residues. Trimming removed 3 bases from V and 7 bases from J, with 16 bases in between. The CDR3 coding sequence is TGCGCCAGCAGCCAGACCTGGACTGGGAAGAATTCACCCCTCCACTTT. It translates to CASSQTWTGKNSPLHF.

Only a few counts were recorded for this clonotype. The chain has TRBV5-5 and TRBJ2-3, with TRBD2 as a possible D gene (6 bases). With 4 bases removed from V and 6 bases from J, the gap between germline ends came to 12 bases. CDR3 length: 13 residues. CDR1 and CDR2 from the germline V gene are SGHKS and YYEKEE (reference sequence). The CDR3 coding sequence is TGTGCCAGCAGCGCTCACCTAGCGGATACGCAGTATTTT. This codes for CASSAHLADTQYF. Based on the CDR3 plus reference TRBV5-5 and TRBJ2-3, the full variable domain is DAGVTQSPTHLIKTRGQQVTLRCSPISGHKSVSWYQQVLGQGPQFIFQYYEKEERGRGNFPDRFSARQFPNYSSELNVNALLLGDSALYLCASSAHLADTQYFGPGTRLTVL.

V gene TRBV20-1 combines with J gene TRBJ2-3, with D unclear. CDR1 and CDR2 from the germline V gene are DFQATT and SNEGSKA (reference sequence). V was trimmed by 5 bases and J by 1 base, leaving 10 bases between them. The CDR3 is 13 amino acids. The CDR3 DNA sequence: TGCAGTGCTCAGTCCCCCGGCACAGATACGCAGTATTTT. Translating it yields CSAQSPGTDTQYF.

The chain carries TRBV19 and TRBJ2-3; TRBD1 aligns across 12 bases. The CDR3 is 14 amino acids. With 9 bases clipped from V and 7 bases from J, the junction kept 8 bases outside the gene matches. Germline loops: CDR1 LNHDA, CDR2 SQIVND (reference sequence). The CDR3 nucleotides are TGTGCCAGCCTTCAGGGACAGGGGGCGTATACGCAGTATTTT. This gives the protein CASLQGQGAYTQYF.

This chain joins TRBV3-1 and TRBJ2-3, with TRBD1 matching 10 bases. Looked up from germline, CDR1 is LGHDT and CDR2 is YNNKEL (reference sequence). The CDR3 sequence is 15 residues long. The V gene end was trimmed by 0 bases and the J gene end by 4 bases; junction bases not matched to a gene: 1. CDR3 bases: TGTGCCAGCAGCCAAGATGGGACAGGGGCAGATACGCAGTATTTT. Residues: CASSQDGTGADTQYF.

The chain uses TRBV11-2 and TRBJ2-1; D not resolved. Germline V gives CDR1 SGHAT, CDR2 FQNNGV. The CDR3 covers 15 residues. Trimming pared 0 bases from V and 8 bases from J, leaving 14 bases between. CDR3 residues: CASSLDAIGVYEQFF. CDR3 sequence (DNA): TGTGCCAGCAGCTTAGACGCCATTGGTGTCTATGAGCAGTTCTTC.

This clonotype was detected many times. The rearrangement links TRBV4-3 to TRBJ2-3, with D perhaps matching TRBD1 or TRBD2 (6 bases each). Looked up from germline, CDR1 is LGHNA and CDR2 is YSLEER. Trimming left V 0 bases short and J 4 bases short, with 11 bases between. The CDR3 sequence is 15 residues long. The CDR3 DNA reads TGCGCCAGCAGCCAAGACAGGGGCGGGGCAGATACGCAGTATTTT. Its protein product is CASSQDRGGADTQYF.

This clonotype appeared a few times. The V call is TRBV9, the J call TRBJ1-1; no definite D call. Trimming left V 7 bases short and J 1 base short, with 11 bases between. Germline CDR1 SGDLS, CDR2 YYNGEE. The CDR3 has 13 amino acids. In DNA form, the CDR3 reads TGTGCCAGCGGCAAAGGGTGGAACACTGAAGCTTTCTTT. Residues: CASGKGWNTEAFF.

This clonotype occurred a few times. The rearrangement links TRBV7-9 to TRBJ2-2; D is unresolved. CDR3 length: 17 amino acids. V lost 5 bases, J lost 0 bases, and 16 bases lay in between. Per the germline V gene, CDR1 is SEHNR and CDR2 is FQNEAQ (reference sequence). The CDR3 DNA is TGTGCCAGCAGCCGAAGCGTGGGAACCGCGAACACCGGGGAGCTGTTTTTT. Residues: CASSRSVGTANTGELFF.

The chain links TRBV24-1 to TRBJ1-2; possible D gene TRBD1, 5 bases. The CDR3 covers 15 residues. Germline lookup yields CDR1 KGHDR and CDR2 SFDVKD. The V and J ends lost 9 bases and 2 bases respectively, with 18 bases between them. CDR3 sequence reads: CATSIGTETNYGYTF. DNA of the CDR3: TGTGCCACCTCCATAGGGACGGAGACCAACTATGGCTACACCTTC.

This clonotype was detected only a few times. The V gene is TRBV18, the J gene TRBJ2-3; D might be TRBD2 (5 bases). Germline V gene data show CDR1 as KGHSH and CDR2 as LQKENI. V was trimmed by 4 bases and J by 2 bases, leaving 7 bases between them. The CDR3 runs 13 residues. The chain's CDR3 is CASSREYTDTQYF. CDR3 DNA: TGTGCCAGCTCACGGGAGTACACAGATACGCAGTATTTT.

The V and J genes are TRBV5-1 and TRBJ1-1, with TRBD1 matching 10 bases. CDR1 is SGHRS and CDR2 is YFSETQ in the germline V gene. Trimming took 4 bases from V and 4 from J; bases not matched to a gene: 10. The CDR3 runs 16 residues. This CDR3 reads CASSPGTGVGSTEAFF. The CDR3 nucleotides read TGCGCCAGCAGCCCCGGGACAGGGGTGGGGAGCACTGAAGCTTTCTTT.

In this sample, this clonotype turned up a few times. The chain carries TRBV5-1 and TRBJ2-5, with 7 bases lining up with TRBD2. The germline V gene has CDR1 SGHRS and CDR2 YFSETQ. V was clipped by 2 bases and J by 2 bases; unmatched bases: 3. The CDR3 totals 14 residues. CDR3 nucleotides: TGCGCCAGCAGCTTCGGAGCGGGGCAAGAGACCCAGTACTTC. This codes for CASSFGAGQETQYF.

This clonotype was seen a few times. This chain links TRBV7-3 with TRBJ2-6; TRBD2 matches 7 bases. Germline V gene lookup returns CDR1 SGHTA and CDR2 FQGTGA. The CDR3 covers 17 residues. The ends lost 5 bases at V and 2 bases at J; junction bases unmatched: 9. CDR3 amino acids: CASSRGGSGTGANVLTF. CDR3 bases: TGTGCCAGCAGCCGCGGGGGTTCGGGGACTGGGGCCAACGTCCTGACTTTC.

The chain links TRBV12-3 or TRBV12-4 to TRBJ1-5; the D is unclear. The CDR3 is made up of 13 amino acids. Deletions cut 3 bases from V and 7 bases from J, with 10 bases between. In DNA form, the CDR3 reads TGTGCCAGCAGTTTTAGTCTGGGCCAGCCCCAGCATTTT. Residues: CASSFSLGQPQHF.

The rearrangement uses TRBV7-2 and TRBJ2-3; the match to TRBD2 covers 10 bases. CDR3 size: 18 residues. In germline, CDR1 is SGHTA, CDR2 FQGNSA. J lost 2 bases, V lost 5 bases, and 13 bases had no gene match. CDR3 in DNA: TGTGCCAGCAGCCTCCCCCAGGCTAGCGGGGGTTACACAGATACGCAGTATTTT. It codes for CASSLPQASGGYTDTQYF.

The chain employs TRBV18 and TRBJ2-7, with no clear D. The V gene lost 3 bases and the J gene lost 2 bases, with 11 bases spanning the gap. CDR1 is KGHSH, CDR2 LQKENI, per germline. The CDR3 loop spans 14 amino acids. CDR3 region: CASSPVGSPYEQYV. The CDR3 DNA reads TGTGCCAGCTCACCCGTAGGCAGTCCCTACGAGCAGTACGTC.

This clonotype turned up a few times. DNA of the CDR3: TGTGCCAGCAGCTCGGATCCGGAGACCCAGTACTTC. Its translation is CASSSDPETQYF. The chain links TRBV5-6 to TRBJ2-5, with D hard to call. CDR3 length: 12 amino acids. CDR1 and CDR2 from the germline V gene are SGHDT and YYEEEE. Trimming cost V 3 bases and J 5 bases, with 8 bases left between them.

V and J are TRBV5-1 and TRBJ1-2; 9 bases are a match to TRBD1. This CDR3 is 14 amino acids long. V was clipped by 3 bases and J by 8 bases; unmatched bases: 8. Germline values: CDR1 SGHRS, CDR2 YFSETQ. The CDR3, as DNA: TGCGCCAGCAGCTGGGGGACAGGGTACGACGGCTACACCTTC. Translation gives CASSWGTGYDGYTF.

The chain joins TRBV13 to TRBJ2-1; possible D gene TRBD2, 5 bases. The CDR3 sequence is 15 residues long. CDR1 PRHDT and CDR2 FYEKMQ come from the germline V gene (reference sequence). V was cut by 6 bases and J by 0 bases, with 12 bases left in between. The CDR3 DNA follows: TGTGCCAGCAGACCTCTTGGGAGCTCCTACAATGAGCAGTTCTTC. Protein: CASRPLGSSYNEQFF.

The chain combines TRBV7-9 with TRBJ1-5; unclear D gene. V was shortened by 7 bases and J by 3 bases, with 10 bases between the two germline ends. Germline lookup yields CDR1 SEHNR and CDR2 FQNEAQ (reference sequence). The CDR3 loop spans 13 amino acids. The CDR3 loop is CASIGQSNQPQHF. In nucleotides, the CDR3 is TGTGCCAGCATAGGGCAGTCCAATCAGCCCCAGCATTTT.